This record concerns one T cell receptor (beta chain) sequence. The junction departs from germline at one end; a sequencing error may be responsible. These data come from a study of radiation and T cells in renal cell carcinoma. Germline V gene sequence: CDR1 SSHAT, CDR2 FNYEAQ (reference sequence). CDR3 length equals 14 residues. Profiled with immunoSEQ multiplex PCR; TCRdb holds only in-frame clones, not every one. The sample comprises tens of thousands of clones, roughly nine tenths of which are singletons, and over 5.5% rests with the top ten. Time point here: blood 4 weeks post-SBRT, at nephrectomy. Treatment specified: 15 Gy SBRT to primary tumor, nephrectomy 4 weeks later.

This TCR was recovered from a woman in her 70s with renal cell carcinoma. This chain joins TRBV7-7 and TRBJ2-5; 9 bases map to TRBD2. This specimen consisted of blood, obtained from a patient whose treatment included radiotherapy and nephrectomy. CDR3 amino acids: CASSLAGEEETQYF. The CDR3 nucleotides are TGTGCTAGCAGCTTAGCGGGGGAAGAAGAGACCCAGTACTTC.